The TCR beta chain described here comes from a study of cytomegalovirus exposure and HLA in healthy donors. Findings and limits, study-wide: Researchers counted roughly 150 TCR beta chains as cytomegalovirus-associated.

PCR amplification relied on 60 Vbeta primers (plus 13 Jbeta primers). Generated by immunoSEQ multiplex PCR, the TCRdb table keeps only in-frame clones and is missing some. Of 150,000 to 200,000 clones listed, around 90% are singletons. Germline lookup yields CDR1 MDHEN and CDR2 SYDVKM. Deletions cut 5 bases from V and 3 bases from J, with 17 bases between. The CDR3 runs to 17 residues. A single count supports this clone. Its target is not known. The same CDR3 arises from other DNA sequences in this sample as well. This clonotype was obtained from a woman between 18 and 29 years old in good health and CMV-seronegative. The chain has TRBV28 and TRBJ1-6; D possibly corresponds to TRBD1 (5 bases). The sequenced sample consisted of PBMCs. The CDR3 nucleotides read TGTGCCAGCAGTCTAACCAGGGAGGCGTACTATAATTCACCCCTCCACTTT. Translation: CASSLTREAYYNSPLHF. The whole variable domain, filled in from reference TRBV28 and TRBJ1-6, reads DVKVTQSSRYLVKRTGEKVFLECVQDMDHENMFWYRQDPGLGLRLIYFSYDVKMKEKGDIPEGYSVSREKKERFSLILESASTNQTSMYLCASSLTREAYYNSPLHFGNGTRLTVT.